These 26 T cell receptor beta chains originate from one sample sequenced in a study of blood T cell repertoires in COVID-19. The data were produced by immunoSEQ multiplex PCR, yet TCRdb's version contains in-frame clones alone and is incomplete. This sample has 20,000 or so clones, with 75% to 90% found just once. The sample consisted of peripheral blood. These receptors all come from a human donor with acute or convalescent COVID-19. The donor label of this sample is uncertain.

The V gene is TRBV10-3, the J gene TRBJ1-4; 8 positions agree with TRBD1. Germline values: CDR1 ENHRY, CDR2 SYGVKD. V dropped 0 bases and J dropped 4; count of bases not matched to a gene: 4. This CDR3 spans 16 amino acids. The CDR3 DNA reads as TGTGCCATCAGTGAGTCGGGGACAGGTGGTAATGAAAAACTGTTTTTT. Its protein is CAISESGTGGNEKLFF.

This chain links TRBV5-1 with TRBJ2-5; weak D call: TRBD1 (6 bases). CDR3 length equals 13 residues. Trimming cost V 7 bases and J 3 bases, with 13 bases left between them. CDR1 and CDR2 from the germline V gene are SGHRS and YFSETQ. In nucleotides, the CDR3 is TGCGCCAGCGGACAGATGGCGGAAGAGACCCAGTACTTC. This sequence encodes CASGQMAEETQYF. The full variable domain, in which reference TRBV5-1 and TRBJ2-5 provide the parts outside the CDR3, is KAGVTQTPRYLIKTRGQQVTLSCSPISGHRSVSWYQQTPGQGLQFLFEYFSETQRNKGNFPGRFSGRQFSNSRSEMNVSTLELGDSALYLCASGQMAEETQYFGPGTRLLVL.

This clone was observed once. This chain connects TRBV4-3 to TRBJ1-6; no definite D call. CDR1 and CDR2 (germline): LGHNA, YSLEER. This CDR3 is built from 15 residues. Trimming removed 0 bases at V and 5 bases at J, with 8 bases between. The CDR3 DNA reads as TGCGCCAGCAGCCAAGATGTCGGGAATAATTCACCCCTCCACTTT. This codes for CASSQDVGNNSPLHF.

This clone was seen only a few times. The genes are TRBV12-3 or TRBV12-4 and TRBJ2-7, with D perhaps matching TRBD1 (6 bases). CDR3 size: 13 residues. The V and J ends lost 8 bases and 5 bases respectively, with 16 bases between them. CDR3 loop: CASGRWQGNEQYF. The DNA of the CDR3 is TGTGCCAGCGGGAGATGGCAGGGGAACGAGCAGTACTTC.

The rearrangement joins TRBV7-9 to TRBJ2-7; 8 bases are shared with TRBD1. The germline V gene encodes CDR1 SEHNR and CDR2 FQNEAQ (reference sequence). CDR3 length equals 12 residues. The trim removed 5 bases at V and 6 bases at J, leaving 3 bases unmatched. The CDR3 DNA reads TGTGCCAGCAGCATACAGGGGGGCGAGCAGTACTTC. Encoded protein: CASSIQGGEQYF.

This chain links TRBV5-1 with TRBJ1-2; 10 bases fit TRBD1. With V trimmed by 0 bases and J by 7 bases, 15 bases remained unmatched. Germline V gene data show CDR1 as SGHRS and CDR2 as YFSETQ. This CDR3 spans 18 amino acids. CDR3 sequence (DNA): TGCGCCAGCAGCTTGGCAGGGACAGGGGATCCAACTATATCTGGCTACACCTTC. This encodes CASSLAGTGDPTISGYTF.

V is TRBV19 and J is TRBJ1-2; D is undetermined. There are 12 residues in the CDR3. Germline values: CDR1 LNHDA, CDR2 SQIVND (reference sequence). With 4 bases removed from V and 8 bases from J, the gap between germline ends came to 11 bases. The CDR3 coding sequence is TGTGCCAGTAGTAGAAGGACGGGGGGCTACACCTTC. It translates to CASSRRTGGYTF.

This clone was picked up one time. This chain links TRBV5-4 with TRBJ1-6; D may be TRBD1 (5 bases). From germline, CDR1 is SGHNT and CDR2 YYREEE (reference sequence). The CDR3 extends over 15 amino acids. V lost 4 bases to trimming and J lost 6 bases, with 14 bases between them. The CDR3 nucleotides read TGTGCCAGCAGCCGGGATGGGGGGGGTAATTCACCCCTCCACTTT. As protein: CASSRDGGGNSPLHF.

The V gene is TRBV5-8, the J gene TRBJ2-7; D is perhaps TRBD2 (6 bases). The ends were cut back, 0 bases at V and 2 bases at J, with 12 bases in the middle. Germline V gives CDR1 SGHTS, CDR2 YDEGEE. CDR3 size: 15 residues. CDR3 loop: CASSLAGTGTYEQYF. The CDR3 nucleotides read TGTGCCAGCAGCTTGGCAGGGACTGGAACCTACGAGCAGTACTTC. The full variable domain, with the rest looked up from reference TRBV5-8 and TRBJ2-7, is EAGVTQSPTHLIKTRGQQATLRCSPISGHTSVYWYQQALGLGLQFLLWYDEGEERNRGNFPPRFSGRQFPNYSSELNVNALELEDSALYLCASSLAGTGTYEQYFGPGTRLTVT.

V and J are TRBV7-8 and TRBJ2-3, with D possibly TRBD2 on 6 matching bases. Germline-derived CDR1 and CDR2 are SGHVS and FQNEAQ. This CDR3 region has 18 residues. V lost 7 bases, J lost 3 bases, and 26 bases lay in between. The CDR3 region has the DNA TGTGCCAGCAAACAACAGGAGGGGTCGGGACGTGGGACAGATACGCAGTATTTT. Amino acids: CASKQQEGSGRGTDTQYF.

The rearrangement joins TRBV18 to TRBJ2-5, with 10 bases that match TRBD2. CDR1 KGHSH and CDR2 LQKENI come from the germline V gene. The CDR3 runs 16 residues. Losses at the gene ends were 3 bases for V and 0 bases for J; bases not matched to a gene: 4. This CDR3 is CASSPGTSAYQETQYF. The DNA for the CDR3 is TGTGCCAGCTCACCGGGGACTAGCGCCTACCAAGAGACCCAGTACTTC.

The chain links TRBV5-1 to TRBJ2-5; TRBD2 aligns across 12 bases. Germline CDR1 SGHRS, CDR2 YFSETQ. CDR3 length equals 19 residues. V shed 0 bases and J 4 bases; nucleotides not matched to a gene: 13. The CDR3 spells CASSLGLAGGLVTPETQYF. DNA for the CDR3: TGCGCCAGCAGCTTGGGCCTAGCGGGGGGGCTTGTCACCCCAGAGACCCAGTACTTC.

The table lists this clone with a few counts. This chain joins TRBV2 and TRBJ1-3; 7 bases match TRBD1. This CDR3 spans 15 amino acids. The germline V gene has CDR1 SNHLY and CDR2 FYNNEI. The J segment lost 0 bases and the V segment lost 7 bases, leaving 6 bases of the junction unmatched. CDR3 protein: CASTDRPPSGNTIYF. The CDR3 bases are TGTGCCAGCACGGACAGGCCCCCCTCTGGAAACACCATATATTTT.

The chain combines TRBV3-1 (or the pseudogene TRBV3-2) with TRBJ1-2; D is unresolved. Germline V gene sequence: CDR1 LGHDT, CDR2 YNNKEL (reference sequence). V was clipped by 1 base and J by 9 bases, with 9 bases between them. CDR3 length equals 12 residues. CDR3 region: CASSQGPPSYTF. The CDR3 nucleotides read TGTGCCAGCAGCCAAGGTCCTCCTAGCTACACCTTC.

The V and J genes are TRBV10-1 and TRBJ2-1; 7 nucleotides line up with TRBD2. The CDR3 consists of 13 residues. CDR1 WNHNN and CDR2 SYGVQD come from the germline V gene (reference sequence). V lost 3 bases and J lost 6; bases outside the gene matches: 2. In nucleotides, the CDR3 is TGCGCCAGCAGTGAAGGGACTACCAATGAGCAGTTCTTC. Translated, it gives CASSEGTTNEQFF.

V gene TRBV3-1 (or the pseudogene TRBV3-2) combines with J gene TRBJ1-6; 7 bases fit TRBD1. The CDR3 length is 13 residues. The J segment lost 13 bases and the V segment lost 2 bases, leaving 5 bases of the junction unmatched. Germline V gene lookup returns CDR1 LGHDT and CDR2 YNNKEL (reference sequence). CDR3 bases: TGTGCCAGCAGCCAAACAACAGGGGCTCCCCTCCACTTT. As protein: CASSQTTGAPLHF.

The chain joins TRBV4-2 to TRBJ1-6; D remains unclear. The CDR3 has 13 residues. Germline values: CDR1 LGHNA, CDR2 YNFKEQ. Trimming cost V 0 bases and J 14 bases, with 11 bases left between them. CDR3 nucleotide sequence: TGTGCCAGCAGCCAAGATGATGGGCAATCCCTCCACTTT. Protein product: CASSQDDGQSLHF.

V gene TRBV1 combines with J gene TRBJ1-1. TRBV1 is assigned pseudogene status. This CDR3 is 13 amino acids long. The CDR3 here is CTSSHGGNTEAFF. CDR3 coding DNA: TGCACCAGCAGCCATGGCGGGAACACTGAAGCTTTCTTT.

This sequence joins TRBV5-4 and TRBJ2-5, with D possibly being TRBD1 (5 bases). The CDR3 spans 16 residues. Trimming took 2 bases from V and 0 from J, leaving 14 bases between them. Germline assignment: CDR1 SGHNT and CDR2 YYREEE (reference sequence). In nucleotides, the CDR3 is TGTGCCAGCAGCTTATTCCGTGGGGCCGACCAAGAGACCCAGTACTTC. Translated, it gives CASSLFRGADQETQYF. Together with reference TRBV5-4 and TRBJ2-5, the CDR3 gives the full variable domain: ETGVTQSPTHLIKTRGQQVTLRCSSQSGHNTVSWYQQALGQGPQFIFQYYREEENGRGNFPPRFSGLQFPNYSSELNVNALELDDSALYLCASSLFRGADQETQYFGPGTRLLVL.

V is TRBV9 and J is TRBJ2-1; no definite D call. Germline V gene data show CDR1 as SGDLS and CDR2 as YYNGEE. V dropped 0 bases and J dropped 9 bases, with 7 bases sitting between them. This CDR3 is built from 12 residues. The DNA for the CDR3 is TGTGCCAGCAGCGTAGTTAGTGGTGAGCAGTTCTTC. It codes for CASSVVSGEQFF. Variable domain in full (rest from reference TRBV9 and TRBJ2-1): DSGVTQTPKHLITATGQRVTLRCSPRSGDLSVYWYQQSLDQGLQFLIQYYNGEERAKGNILERFSAQQFPDLHSELNLSSLELGDSALYFCASSVVSGEQFFGPGTRLTVL.

The chain recombines TRBV5-4 with TRBJ2-1; 7 bases agree with TRBD2. The germline gives CDR1 SGHNT, CDR2 YYREEE (reference sequence). The V and J ends lost 3 bases and 3 bases, in that order; junction bases with no gene match: 3. This CDR3 has 14 residues. This CDR3 reads CASSSGLDYNEQFF. The CDR3 region has the DNA TGTGCCAGCAGCTCCGGACTAGACTACAATGAGCAGTTCTTC.

The chain is built from TRBV11-3 and TRBJ2-1; 10 positions agree with TRBD2. Germline CDR1 SGHNT, CDR2 YENEEA. The J segment lost 6 bases and the V segment lost 1 base, leaving 6 bases of the junction unmatched. The length of the CDR3 is 16 residues. The CDR3 nucleotides are TGTGCCAGCAGCTTAGGATCTAGCGGGAGTTTCAATGAGCAGTTCTTC. This gives the protein CASSLGSSGSFNEQFF.

The CDR3 protein is CASSGLSHEAFF. The CDR3 nucleotides read TGTGCCAGCAGCGGACTGTCACATGAAGCTTTCTTT. V usage is TRBV7-9 and J usage is TRBJ1-1; no clear D gene. The germline CDR1 and CDR2 sequences are SEHNR and FQNEAQ (reference sequence). Trimming shortened V by 5 bases and J by 7 bases, and 11 bases separated the two germline ends. CDR3 length: 12 amino acids.

The J gene is TRBJ1-1, the V gene TRBV9, with 10 bases identical to TRBD1. CDR3 length: 16 residues. Trimming cost V 3 bases and J 1 base; bases outside gene matches: 6. CDR1 SGDLS and CDR2 YYNGEE come from the germline V gene. CDR3 loop: CASSATGGYSNTEAFF. CDR3 sequence (DNA): TGTGCCAGCAGCGCGACAGGGGGCTACTCGAACACTGAAGCTTTCTTT. The variable domain in full, completed from reference TRBV9 and TRBJ1-1, reads DSGVTQTPKHLITATGQRVTLRCSPRSGDLSVYWYQQSLDQGLQFLIQYYNGEERAKGNILERFSAQQFPDLHSELNLSSLELGDSALYFCASSATGGYSNTEAFFGQGTRLTVV.

The V call is TRBV27, the J call TRBJ1-2, with D possibly being TRBD1 (5 bases). Germline CDR1 MNHEY, CDR2 SMNVEV (reference sequence). V dropped 3 bases and J dropped 7 bases, with 18 bases sitting between them. The CDR3 has 15 amino acids. The chain's CDR3 is CASSFGGAVGFGYTF. Here the CDR3 DNA reads TGTGCCAGCAGTTTCGGAGGGGCCGTCGGGTTTGGCTACACCTTC.

The CDR3 loop is CASSLTGTGTEAFF. CDR3 in DNA: TGTGCCAGCAGCTTAACAGGTACTGGGACTGAAGCTTTCTTT. The chain carries TRBV11-2 and TRBJ1-1; a weak D match, TRBD1 (5 bases). The CDR3 is 14 residues long. The germline CDR1 and CDR2 sequences are SGHAT and FQNNGV. V lost 2 bases, J lost 5 bases, and 12 bases lay in between.